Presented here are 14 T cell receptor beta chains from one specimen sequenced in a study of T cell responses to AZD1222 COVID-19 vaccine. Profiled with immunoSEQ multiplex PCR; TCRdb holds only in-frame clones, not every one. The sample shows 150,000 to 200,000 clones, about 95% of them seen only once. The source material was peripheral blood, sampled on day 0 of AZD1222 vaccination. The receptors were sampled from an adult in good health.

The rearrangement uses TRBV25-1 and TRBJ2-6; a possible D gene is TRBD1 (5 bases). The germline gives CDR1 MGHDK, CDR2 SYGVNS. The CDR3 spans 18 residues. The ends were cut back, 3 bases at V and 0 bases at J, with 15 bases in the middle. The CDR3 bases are TGTGCCAGCAGTGATATAACAGGTTGGGGCTCTGGGGCCAACGTCCTGACTTTC. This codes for CASSDITGWGSGANVLTF. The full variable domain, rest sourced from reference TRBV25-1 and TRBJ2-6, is EADIYQTPRYLVIGTGKKITLECSQTMGHDKMYWYQQDPGMELHLIHYSYGVNSTEKGDLSSESTVSRIRTEHFPLTLESARPSHTSQYLCASSDITGWGSGANVLTFGAGSRLTVL.

CDR3 coding DNA: TGTGCCAGCAGTGACAATCCGGGACAGCCCCAGCATTTT. The encoded protein is CASSDNPGQPQHF. The chain is built from TRBV6-4 and TRBJ1-5; no definite D call. This CDR3 is 13 amino acids long. The V gene lost 2 bases and the J gene lost 7 bases, with 9 bases spanning the gap. The germline V gene encodes CDR1 MRHNA and CDR2 SNTAGT.

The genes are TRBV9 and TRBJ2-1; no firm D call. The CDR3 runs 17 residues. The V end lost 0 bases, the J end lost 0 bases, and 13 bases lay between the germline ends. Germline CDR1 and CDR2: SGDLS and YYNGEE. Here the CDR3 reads CASSVVPTWDSYNEQFF. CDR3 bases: TGTGCCAGCAGCGTAGTCCCCACCTGGGACTCCTACAATGAGCAGTTCTTC.

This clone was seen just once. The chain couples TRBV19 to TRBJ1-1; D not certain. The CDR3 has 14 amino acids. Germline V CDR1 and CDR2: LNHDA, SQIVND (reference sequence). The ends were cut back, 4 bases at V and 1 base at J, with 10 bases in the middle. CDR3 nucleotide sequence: TGTGCCAGTAGTAGGGCGGCTTCGAACACTGAAGCTTTCTTT. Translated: CASSRAASNTEAFF.

This CDR3 reads CATSRGGEGYEQYF. The CDR3 DNA is TGTGCCACCAGCAGAGGCGGCGAGGGCTACGAGCAGTACTTC. The chain employs TRBV15 and TRBJ2-7; weak D call: TRBD2 (5 bases). CDR1 and CDR2 (germline): LNHNV, YYDKDF (reference sequence). V lost 1 base and J lost 3, with 10 bases in between. This CDR3 is built from 14 residues.

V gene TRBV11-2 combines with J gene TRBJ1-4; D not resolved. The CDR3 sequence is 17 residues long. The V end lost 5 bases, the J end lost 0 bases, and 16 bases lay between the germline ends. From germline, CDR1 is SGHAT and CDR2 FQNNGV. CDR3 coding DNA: TGTGCCAGCAGCCCGACCCTCGCCCTTGCAACTAATGAAAAACTGTTTTTT. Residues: CASSPTLALATNEKLFF. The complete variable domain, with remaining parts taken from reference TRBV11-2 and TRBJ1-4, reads EAGVAQSPRYKIIEKRQSVAFWCNPISGHATLYWYQQILGQGPKLLIQFQNNGVVDDSQLPKDRFSAERLKGVDSTLKIQPAKLEDSAVYLCASSPTLALATNEKLFFGSGTQLSVL.

DNA of the CDR3: TGTGCCAGCTCACCCGGACAGGCGAATACCTACGAGCAGTACTTC. This translates into CASSPGQANTYEQYF. The chain carries TRBV18 and TRBJ2-7; 7 bases match TRBD1. Germline trimming cut 3 bases from V and 2 bases from J; bases unmatched to any gene: 7. From germline, CDR1 is KGHSH and CDR2 LQKENI. This CDR3 is built from 15 residues. The whole variable domain, filled in from reference TRBV18 and TRBJ2-7, reads NAGVMQNPRHLVRRRGQEARLRCSPMKGHSHVYWYRQLPEEGLKFMVYLQKENIIDESGMPKERFSAEFPKEGPSILRIQQVVRGDSAAYFCASSPGQANTYEQYFGPGTRLTVT.

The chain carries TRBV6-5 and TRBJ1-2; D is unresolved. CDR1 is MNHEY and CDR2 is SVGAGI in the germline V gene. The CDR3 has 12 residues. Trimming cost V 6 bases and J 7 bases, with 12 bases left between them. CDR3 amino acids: CASSPGRAGYTF. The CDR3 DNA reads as TGTGCCAGCAGCCCCGGGAGGGCTGGCTACACCTTC.

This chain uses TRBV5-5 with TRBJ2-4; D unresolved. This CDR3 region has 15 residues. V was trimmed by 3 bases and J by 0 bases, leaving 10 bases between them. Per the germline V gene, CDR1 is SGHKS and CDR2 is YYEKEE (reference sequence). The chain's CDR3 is CASSSLLVAKNIQYF. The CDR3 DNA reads TGTGCCAGCAGCTCGCTGCTGGTAGCCAAAAACATTCAGTACTTC.

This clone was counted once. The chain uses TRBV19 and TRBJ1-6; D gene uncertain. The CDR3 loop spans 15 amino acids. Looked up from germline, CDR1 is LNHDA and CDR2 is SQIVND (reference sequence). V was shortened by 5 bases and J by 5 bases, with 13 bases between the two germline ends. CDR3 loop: CASSAPDADNSPLHF. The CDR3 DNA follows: TGTGCCAGTAGTGCCCCTGATGCGGATAATTCACCCCTCCACTTT.

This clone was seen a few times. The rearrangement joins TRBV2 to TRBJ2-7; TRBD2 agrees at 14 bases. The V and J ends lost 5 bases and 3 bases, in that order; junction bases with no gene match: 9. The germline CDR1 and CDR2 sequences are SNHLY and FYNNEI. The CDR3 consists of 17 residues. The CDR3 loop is CASSQGLAGETVYEQYF. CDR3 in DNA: TGTGCCAGCAGTCAGGGACTAGCGGGGGAAACTGTCTACGAGCAGTACTTC.

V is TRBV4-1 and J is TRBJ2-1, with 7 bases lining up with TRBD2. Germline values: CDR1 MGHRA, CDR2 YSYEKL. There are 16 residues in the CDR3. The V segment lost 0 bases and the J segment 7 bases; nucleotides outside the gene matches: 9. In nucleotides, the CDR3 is TGCGCCAGCAGCCAAGATCAGGGCGGGAGTTTGAATGAGCAGTTCTTC. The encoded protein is CASSQDQGGSLNEQFF.

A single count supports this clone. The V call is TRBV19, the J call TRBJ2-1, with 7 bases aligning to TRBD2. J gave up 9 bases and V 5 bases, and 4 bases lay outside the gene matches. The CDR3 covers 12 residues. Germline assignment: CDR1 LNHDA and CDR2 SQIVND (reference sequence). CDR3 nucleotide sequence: TGTGCCAGTAGTTCTGGACTAGGTGAGCAGTTCTTC. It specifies CASSSGLGEQFF.

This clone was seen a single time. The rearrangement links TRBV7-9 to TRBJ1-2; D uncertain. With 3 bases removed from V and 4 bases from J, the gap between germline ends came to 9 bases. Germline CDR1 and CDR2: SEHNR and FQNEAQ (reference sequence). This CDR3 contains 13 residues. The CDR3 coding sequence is TGTGCCAGCAGCTTGAGGGCCCTCTATGGCTACACCTTC. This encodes CASSLRALYGYTF. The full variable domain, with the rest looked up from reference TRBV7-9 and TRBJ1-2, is DTGVSQNPRHKITKRGQNVTFRCDPISEHNRLYWYRQTLGQGPEFLTYFQNEAQLEKSRLLSDRFSAERPKGSFSTLEIQRTEQGDSAMYLCASSLRALYGYTFGSGTRLTVV.